This T cell receptor (beta chain) was profiled in a study of blood T cell dynamics during melanoma immunotherapy. Study-level results: Whether repertoire-driving clones were melanoma-specific could not be determined.

CDR1 and CDR2 from the germline V gene are SGHDT and YYEEEE. Trimming removed 4 bases from V and 1 base from J, with 3 bases in between. CDR3 length: 11 residues. This clone was counted between two and nine times. What it recognizes is unknown. Time point described: week 3, after first cycle of checkpoint inhibitor. Patients had no prior systemic cancer treatment, immunosuppressants or other active cancers. The table came from immunoSEQ multiplex PCR; TCRdb's copy has only in-frame clones and leaves some out. The repertoire holds 25,000 to 30,000 clones, with over 80% as singletons. The input for sequencing was blood, taken from a patient treated with checkpoint blockade. This TCR came from a human donor with melanoma. V usage is TRBV5-6 and J usage is TRBJ2-7; D gene unclear. The CDR3: CASSESYEQYF. CDR3 coding DNA: TGTGCCAGCAGCGAGTCCTACGAGCAGTACTTC.